Each of the 15 T cell receptor beta chains below was sequenced from the same sample in a study of technical replicates of blood from a few donors. The table came from immunoSEQ multiplex PCR; TCRdb's copy has only in-frame clones and leaves some out. The sample has 95,000 to 100,000 clones; under 97% are singletons. Sequenced: T cells isolated from PBMCs. These receptors were taken from a human donor in good health.

The DNA for the CDR3 is TGCGCCAGCAGTGAGGACTTCTACCAAGAGACCCAGTACTTC. Translation: CASSEDFYQETQYF. The chain uses TRBV10-2 and TRBJ2-5; D uncertain. Germline assignment: CDR1 WSHSY and CDR2 SAAADI. Between the trimmed V and J ends, which lost 2 bases and 0 bases, there was a span of 7 bases. This CDR3 region has 14 residues.

The chain employs TRBV6-5 and TRBJ2-7; D possibly corresponds to TRBD1 (5 bases). V lost 7 bases, J lost 0 bases, and 10 bases lay in between. CDR1 is MNHEY and CDR2 is SVGAGI in the germline V gene. The CDR3 loop spans 13 amino acids. The CDR3 sequence is CASKDISSYEQYF. CDR3 DNA sequence: TGTGCCAGCAAGGACATTAGCTCCTACGAGCAGTACTTC.

V usage is TRBV30 and J usage is TRBJ2-7, with 13 bases matching TRBD2. This CDR3 is built from 15 residues. Germline V gene lookup returns CDR1 GTSNPN and CDR2 SVGIG (reference sequence). Trimming at V came to 0 bases and at J to 2 bases, leaving 1 base not matched to a gene. The CDR3 here is CAWSVGTSGAYEQYF. In DNA form, the CDR3 reads TGTGCCTGGAGTGTCGGGACTAGCGGGGCCTACGAGCAGTACTTC.

The chain recombines TRBV5-1 with TRBJ2-1; D call uncertain. V gave up 0 bases and J gave up 3 bases, with 13 bases separating them. CDR3 length equals 16 residues. Germline CDR1 SGHRS, CDR2 YFSETQ. Here the CDR3 DNA reads TGCGCCAGCAGCTTGGTTCGAGGCGGCTACTACAATGAGCAGTTCTTC. It translates to CASSLVRGGYYNEQFF.

The chain recombines TRBV6-6 with TRBJ2-3; D not resolved. From germline, CDR1 is MNHNY and CDR2 SVGAGI (reference sequence). The CDR3 is 15 amino acids. Trimming stripped 0 bases from V and 5 bases from J, with 12 bases between. CDR3 bases: TGTGCCAGCAGTTACTCTCGCCTAGTACAAGATACGCAGTATTTT. The encoded protein is CASSYSRLVQDTQYF.

The gene calls are TRBV18 and TRBJ1-1; D gene unclear. V shed 1 base and J shed 3 bases, with 15 bases lying between them. Germline V gene lookup returns CDR1 KGHSH and CDR2 LQKENI. CDR3 length: 16 residues. CDR3 sequence reads: CASSPRTGRAHTEAFF. CDR3 bases: TGTGCCAGCTCACCACGAACCGGGCGGGCGCACACTGAAGCTTTCTTT.

V usage is TRBV6-1 and J usage is TRBJ2-7; TRBD1 aligns across 7 bases. After removal of 1 base from V and 1 base from J, the junction contained 4 bases not matched to a gene. This CDR3 contains 15 residues. The germline gives CDR1 MNHNS, CDR2 SASEGT. CDR3 nucleotide sequence: TGTGCCAGCAGTGAAGAGGGGACAGCGTCCTACGAGCAGTACTTC. Amino acids: CASSEEGTASYEQYF.

The rearrangement links TRBV6-1 to TRBJ2-7; D may be TRBD1 (6 bases). Trimming removed 1 base from V and 6 bases from J, with 13 bases in between. The germline V gene has CDR1 MNHNS and CDR2 SASEGT. CDR3 length equals 14 residues. DNA of the CDR3: TGTGCCAGCAGTGAAGTGTCAGGGGACGGCGAGCAGTACTTC. Encoded protein: CASSEVSGDGEQYF.

V is TRBV30 and J is TRBJ1-4; D gene uncertain. This CDR3 region has 11 residues. V was trimmed by 3 bases and J by 7 bases, leaving 6 bases between them. Germline assignment: CDR1 GTSNPN and CDR2 SVGIG (reference sequence). The CDR3 loop reads CAWRDFEKLFF. CDR3 DNA sequence: TGTGCCTGGAGGGACTTTGAAAAACTGTTTTTT.

This clone was detected only once. The chain links TRBV18 to TRBJ2-5; weak D call: TRBD2 (6 bases). Looked up from germline, CDR1 is KGHSH and CDR2 is LQKENI. Between the trimmed V and J ends, which lost 7 bases and 4 bases, there was a span of 16 bases. The CDR3 loop spans 14 amino acids. The CDR3 spells CASFPEGELETQYF. The CDR3 DNA reads as TGTGCCAGCTTCCCGGAGGGCGAGTTAGAGACCCAGTACTTC.

The V call is TRBV20-1, the J call TRBJ1-2; D ambiguous. V lost 6 bases to trimming and J lost 2 bases, with 7 bases between them. Germline CDR1 is DFQATT and CDR2 is SNEGSKA (reference sequence). The CDR3 sequence is 11 residues long. The CDR3 DNA reads as TGCAGTGCGTGTCAGAACTATGGCTACACCTTC. Translation gives CSACQNYGYTF.

This clone was counted once. V is TRBV27 and J is TRBJ1-5, with D possibly TRBD1 on 5 matching bases. Trimming shortened V by 4 bases and J by 5 bases, and 9 bases separated the two germline ends. The germline CDR1 and CDR2 sequences are MNHEY and SMNVEV (reference sequence). CDR3 size: 13 residues. The CDR3 loop is CASSYGGHQPQHF. CDR3 nucleotides: TGTGCCAGCAGTTACGGGGGACATCAGCCCCAGCATTTT.

This clone has only a few counts. In nucleotides, the CDR3 is TGTGCCAGCAGCCCGCTATCCGGACAGGGGGCGAGGACTGAAGCTTTCTTT. Its protein is CASSPLSGQGARTEAFF. V and J are TRBV4-2 and TRBJ1-1, with TRBD1 matching over 11 bases. The germline V gene encodes CDR1 LGHNA and CDR2 YNFKEQ. The CDR3 runs 17 residues. The trim removed 4 bases at V and 5 bases at J, leaving 12 bases unmatched.

The V and J genes are TRBV6-5 and TRBJ2-1; 10 nucleotides agree with TRBD1. There are 16 residues in the CDR3. The germline CDR1 and CDR2 sequences are MNHEY and SVGAGI. The junction had 1 base not matched to a gene; V was cut back by 0 bases and J by 2 bases. CDR3 DNA: TGTGCCAGCAGTTACTCTGGACAGGGGGCCTACAATGAGCAGTTCTTC. It codes for CASSYSGQGAYNEQFF.

This rearrangement joins TRBV4-1 to TRBJ2-3, with a possible D match to TRBD2 (5 bases). Trimming shortened V by 1 base and J by 1 base, and 9 bases separated the two germline ends. This CDR3 region has 15 residues. The germline V gene encodes CDR1 MGHRA and CDR2 YSYEKL. In DNA form, the CDR3 reads TGCGCCAGCAGCCAAGCCCTACTAGGCACAGATACGCAGTATTTT. This sequence encodes CASSQALLGTDTQYF.